Detailed here is one T cell receptor (beta chain). Its antigen is still unknown. Trimming took off 6 bases at V and 6 bases at J, with 9 bases between the two ends. The CDR3 has 11 residues. CDR1 and CDR2 from the germline V gene are SNHLY and FYNNEI. Buffy coats from blood donors, median age roughly 51 years (range about 21-80), around 60% female, served as healthy controls. Flow cytometry served to check the purity of CD4+ and CD8+ cells, which were isolated by positive magnetic bead selection. This entry is derived from a study of somatic mutations in cytotoxic T cells in rheumatoid arthritis. General study points: For about an eighth of the roughly 60 patients, a single CD8+ clone accounted for more than 20% of CD8+ cells. CD8+ clonality rose with age in rheumatoid arthritis patients, not healthy controls.

Assay: immunoSEQ multiplex PCR; the TCRdb copy retains only in-frame clones and omits some. Among 15,000 to 20,000 clones listed, approximately 69% were seen once. What was sequenced was CD8+ T cells sorted from blood. V is TRBV2 and J is TRBJ2-7; no clear D. The sequence was collected from a man aged 55-75 years in good health. The DNA for the CDR3 is TGTGCCAGCAGGCAGGCGCCCGAGCAGTACTTC. Amino acids: CASRQAPEQYF.